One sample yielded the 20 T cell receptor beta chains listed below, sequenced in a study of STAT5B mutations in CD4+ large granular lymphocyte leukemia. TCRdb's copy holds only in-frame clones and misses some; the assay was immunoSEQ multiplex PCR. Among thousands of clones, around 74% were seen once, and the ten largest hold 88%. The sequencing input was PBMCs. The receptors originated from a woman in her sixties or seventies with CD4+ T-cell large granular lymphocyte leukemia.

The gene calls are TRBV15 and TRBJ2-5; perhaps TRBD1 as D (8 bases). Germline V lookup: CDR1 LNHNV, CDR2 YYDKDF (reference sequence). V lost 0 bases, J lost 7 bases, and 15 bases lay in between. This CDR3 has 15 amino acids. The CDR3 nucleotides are TGTGCCACCAGCAGAGATCTGACAGGGGAGGGGACCCAGTACTTC. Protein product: CATSRDLTGEGTQYF.

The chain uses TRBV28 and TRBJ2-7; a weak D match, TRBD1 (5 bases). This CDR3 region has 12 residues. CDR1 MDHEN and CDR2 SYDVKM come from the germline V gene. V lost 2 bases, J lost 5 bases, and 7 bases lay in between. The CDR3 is CASSLRGNEQYF. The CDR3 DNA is TGTGCCAGCAGTTTAAGGGGTAACGAGCAGTACTTC.

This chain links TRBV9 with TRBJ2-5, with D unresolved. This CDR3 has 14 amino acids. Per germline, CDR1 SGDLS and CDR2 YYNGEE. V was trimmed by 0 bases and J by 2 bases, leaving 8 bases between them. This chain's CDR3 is CASSVAVFQETQYF. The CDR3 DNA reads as TGTGCCAGCAGCGTAGCGGTCTTTCAAGAGACCCAGTACTTC. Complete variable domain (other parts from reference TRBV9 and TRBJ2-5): DSGVTQTPKHLITATGQRVTLRCSPRSGDLSVYWYQQSLDQGLQFLIQYYNGEERAKGNILERFSAQQFPDLHSELNLSSLELGDSALYFCASSVAVFQETQYFGPGTRLLVL.

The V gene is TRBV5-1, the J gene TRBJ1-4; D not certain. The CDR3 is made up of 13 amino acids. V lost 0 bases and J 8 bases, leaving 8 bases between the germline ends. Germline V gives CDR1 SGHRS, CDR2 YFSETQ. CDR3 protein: CASSLGHIEKLFF. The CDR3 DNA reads TGCGCCAGCAGCTTGGGACATATCGAAAAACTGTTTTTT.

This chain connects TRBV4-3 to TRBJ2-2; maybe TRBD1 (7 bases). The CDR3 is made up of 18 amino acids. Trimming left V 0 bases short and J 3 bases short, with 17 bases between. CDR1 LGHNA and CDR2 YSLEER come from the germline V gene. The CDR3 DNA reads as TGCGCCAGCAGCCAAGATGGGTCGGGGGACAGAGACACCGGGGAGCTGTTTTTT. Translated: CASSQDGSGDRDTGELFF.

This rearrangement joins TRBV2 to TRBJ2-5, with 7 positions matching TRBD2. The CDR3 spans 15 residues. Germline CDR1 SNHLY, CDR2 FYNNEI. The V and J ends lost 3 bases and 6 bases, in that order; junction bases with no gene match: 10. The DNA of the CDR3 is TGTGCCAGCAGTGAGGGGGGAGGGGAGGAAAAGACCCAGTACTTC. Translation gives CASSEGGGEEKTQYF.

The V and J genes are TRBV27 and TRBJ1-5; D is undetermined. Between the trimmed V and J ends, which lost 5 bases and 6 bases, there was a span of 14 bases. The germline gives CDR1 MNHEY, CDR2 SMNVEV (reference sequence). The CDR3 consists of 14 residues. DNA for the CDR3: TGTGCCAGCAGTCTCCGGTTAAGGACTCAGCCCCAGCATTTT. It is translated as CASSLRLRTQPQHF.

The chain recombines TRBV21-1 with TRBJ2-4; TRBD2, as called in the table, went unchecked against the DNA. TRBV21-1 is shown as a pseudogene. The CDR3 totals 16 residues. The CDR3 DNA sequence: TGTGCCAGCAGCAAAGATTGCAAGCGGGGCAAAAACATTCAGTACTTC. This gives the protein CASSKDCKRGKNIQYF.

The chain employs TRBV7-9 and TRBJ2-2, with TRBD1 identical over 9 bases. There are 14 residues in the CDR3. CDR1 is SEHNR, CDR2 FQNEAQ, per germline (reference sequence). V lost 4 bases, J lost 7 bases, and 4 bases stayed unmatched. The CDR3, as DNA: TGTGCCAGCAGCTCAACAGGGGGCATCGGGGAGCTGTTTTTT. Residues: CASSSTGGIGELFF.

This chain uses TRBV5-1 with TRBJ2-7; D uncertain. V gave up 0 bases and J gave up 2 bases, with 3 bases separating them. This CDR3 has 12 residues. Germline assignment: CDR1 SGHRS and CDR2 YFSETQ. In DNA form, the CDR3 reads TGCGCCAGCAGCTTGGAACCCTACGAGCAGTACTTC. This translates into CASSLEPYEQYF.

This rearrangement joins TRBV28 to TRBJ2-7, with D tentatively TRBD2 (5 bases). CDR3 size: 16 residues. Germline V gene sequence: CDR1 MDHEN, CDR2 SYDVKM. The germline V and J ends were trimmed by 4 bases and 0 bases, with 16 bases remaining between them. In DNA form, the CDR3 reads TGTGCCAGCAGTTCTTTCCAGGCCGGGGACTCCTACGAGCAGTACTTC. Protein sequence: CASSSFQAGDSYEQYF.

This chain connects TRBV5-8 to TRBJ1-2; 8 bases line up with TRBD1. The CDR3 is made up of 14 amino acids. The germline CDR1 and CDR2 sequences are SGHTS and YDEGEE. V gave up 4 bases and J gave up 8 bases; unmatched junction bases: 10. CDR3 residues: CASSDRQGIGGYTF. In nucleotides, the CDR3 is TGTGCCAGCAGCGACAGACAGGGGATCGGAGGCTACACCTTC. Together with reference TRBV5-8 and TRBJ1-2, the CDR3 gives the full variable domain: EAGVTQSPTHLIKTRGQQATLRCSPISGHTSVYWYQQALGLGLQFLLWYDEGEERNRGNFPPRFSGRQFPNYSSELNVNALELEDSALYLCASSDRQGIGGYTFGSGTRLTVV.

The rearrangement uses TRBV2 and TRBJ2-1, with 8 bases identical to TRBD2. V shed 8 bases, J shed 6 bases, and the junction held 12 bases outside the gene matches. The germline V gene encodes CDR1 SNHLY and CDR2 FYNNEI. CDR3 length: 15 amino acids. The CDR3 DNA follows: TGTGCCAGCCTACGACTAGCGAAATCTAGCAATGAGCAGTTCTTC. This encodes CASLRLAKSSNEQFF.

The CDR3: CASSQEADTSYEQYF. The CDR3 DNA reads TGTGCCAGCTCGCAGGAAGCCGACACCTCCTACGAGCAGTACTTC. J is TRBJ2-7 and V is TRBV18; D ambiguous. Trimming left V 6 bases short and J 0 bases short, with 15 bases between. CDR3 length equals 15 residues. CDR1 is KGHSH, CDR2 LQKENI, per germline.

DNA of the CDR3: TGTGCCAGCAGCTTGGAAGCGGGTTCACCCCTCCACTTT. As protein: CASSLEAGSPLHF. V gene TRBV5-4 combines with J gene TRBJ1-6; D gene ambiguous. The CDR3 loop spans 13 amino acids. Germline lookup yields CDR1 SGHNT and CDR2 YYREEE (reference sequence). V was trimmed by 0 bases and J by 9 bases, leaving 7 bases between them.

The chain's CDR3 is CASSLKGVRGREYEQYF. Written as DNA, the CDR3 is TGTGCCAGCAGTCTAAAGGGTGTTCGGGGGCGGGAATACGAGCAGTACTTC. This chain joins TRBV28 and TRBJ2-7; the D call may be TRBD1 or TRBD2 (6 bases each). This CDR3 comprises 17 residues. Trimming took off 5 bases at V and 4 bases at J, with 24 bases between the two ends. Germline-derived CDR1 and CDR2 are MDHEN and SYDVKM.

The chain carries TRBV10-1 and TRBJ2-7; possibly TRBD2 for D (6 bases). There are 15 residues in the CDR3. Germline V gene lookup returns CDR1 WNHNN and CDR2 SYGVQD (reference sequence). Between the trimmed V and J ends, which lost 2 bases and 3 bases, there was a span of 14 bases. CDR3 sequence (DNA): TGCGCCAGCAGTGAGGGCTCGGCGGGGTACTACGAGCAGTACTTC. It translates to CASSEGSAGYYEQYF.

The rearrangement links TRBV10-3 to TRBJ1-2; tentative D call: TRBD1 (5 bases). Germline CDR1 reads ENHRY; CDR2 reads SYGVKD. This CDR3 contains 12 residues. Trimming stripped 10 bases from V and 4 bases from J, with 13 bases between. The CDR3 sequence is CATTGEAYGYTF. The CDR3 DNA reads TGTGCCACCACGGGGGAAGCCTATGGCTACACCTTC.

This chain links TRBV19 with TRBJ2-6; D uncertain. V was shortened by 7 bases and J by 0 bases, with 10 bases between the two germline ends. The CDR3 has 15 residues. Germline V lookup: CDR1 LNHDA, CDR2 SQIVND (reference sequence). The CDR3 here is CASISVRSGANVLTF. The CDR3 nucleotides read TGTGCCAGTATCTCCGTTCGCTCTGGGGCCAACGTCCTGACTTTC.

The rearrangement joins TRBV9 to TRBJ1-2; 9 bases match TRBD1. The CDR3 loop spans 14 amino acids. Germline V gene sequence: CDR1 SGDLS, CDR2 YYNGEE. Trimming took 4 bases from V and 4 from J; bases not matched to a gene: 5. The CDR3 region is CASSPEQGAYGYTF. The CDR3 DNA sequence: TGTGCCAGCAGCCCAGAACAGGGGGCCTATGGCTACACCTTC.